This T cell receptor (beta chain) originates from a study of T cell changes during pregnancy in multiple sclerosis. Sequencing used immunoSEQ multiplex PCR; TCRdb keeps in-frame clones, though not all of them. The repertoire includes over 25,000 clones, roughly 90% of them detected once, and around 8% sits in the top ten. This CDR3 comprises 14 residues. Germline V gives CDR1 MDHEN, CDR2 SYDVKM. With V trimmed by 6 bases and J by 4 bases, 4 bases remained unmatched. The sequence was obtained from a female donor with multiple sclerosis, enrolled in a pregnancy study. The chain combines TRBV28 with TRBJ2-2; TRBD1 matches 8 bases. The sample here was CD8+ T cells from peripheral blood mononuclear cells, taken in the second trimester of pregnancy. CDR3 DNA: TGTGCCAGCAGGCCTACAGGGGGCACCGGGGAGCTGTTTTTT. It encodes CASRPTGGTGELFF.